The clone carrying this T cell receptor beta chain has only one observation. This sample stems from a study of blood T cell repertoires in COVID-19. Study-level information: The study drew acute and convalescent COVID-19 samples from the United States, Italy and Spain. PBMCs, B-cell-depleted T cells, or T cells were the source of the cDNA or gDNA that made up the material.

The V gene end was trimmed by 9 bases and the J gene end by 6 bases; junction bases not matched to a gene: 6. CDR3 size: 14 residues. Per the germline V gene, CDR1 is PRHDT and CDR2 is FYEKMQ (reference sequence). How the authors handled the data: By means of reference gene primer amplification, nucleated cell counts were estimated. Generated by immunoSEQ multiplex PCR, the TCRdb table keeps only in-frame clones and is missing some. For V, J and clone size, that table is used; D and trimming come from the DNA. The sample shows roughly 28,000 clones, 85% to 90% of them seen only once. Sample: peripheral blood. The clonotype originates from a man between 65 and 80 years old with active COVID-19. The chain is built from TRBV13 and TRBJ2-7; 15 positions match TRBD2. The CDR3 DNA is TGTGCCAGTGGGACTAGCGGGGGGATGGGCGAGCAGTACTTC. This sequence encodes CASGTSGGMGEQYF.